This T cell receptor beta chain was sequenced during a study of cytomegalovirus exposure and HLA in healthy donors. Turning to the study itself: Findings of an earlier analysis included some 110 million unique TCR beta sequences from some 180 million T cells. Overall study findings and caveats: Later analysis associated a missense DCLRE1C variant with TCR beta V- and J-gene trimming. Indistinguishability led to the exclusion of some V segments, TRBV6-2 and TRBV6-3 included. DRB1 had the most TCR associations and HLA-C the fewest, a later analysis found, with rates varying by HLA locus.

A note on this clone: Its antigen is currently unknown.

Vbeta (60) and Jbeta (13) primers were used in the PCR. Clones were sequenced by immunoSEQ multiplex PCR, and TCRdb holds only the in-frame ones, with some missing. The profile covers about 130,000 clones, with roughly 78% appearing a single time and less than 6.5% taken by the ten largest. The CDR3 extends over 13 amino acids. Germline V gene data show CDR1 as MDHEN and CDR2 as SYDVKM. Deletions cut 6 bases from V and 8 bases from J, with 16 bases between. Sequenced: PBMCs. The rearrangement joins TRBV28 to TRBJ1-2; no definite D call. This sequence was found in a man aged 25-40 years in good health and CMV-seronegative. For the CDR3, the DNA is TGTGCCAGCAGCCGGGAGACCAAAGGCGGCTACACCTTC. Translated, it gives CASSRETKGGYTF.